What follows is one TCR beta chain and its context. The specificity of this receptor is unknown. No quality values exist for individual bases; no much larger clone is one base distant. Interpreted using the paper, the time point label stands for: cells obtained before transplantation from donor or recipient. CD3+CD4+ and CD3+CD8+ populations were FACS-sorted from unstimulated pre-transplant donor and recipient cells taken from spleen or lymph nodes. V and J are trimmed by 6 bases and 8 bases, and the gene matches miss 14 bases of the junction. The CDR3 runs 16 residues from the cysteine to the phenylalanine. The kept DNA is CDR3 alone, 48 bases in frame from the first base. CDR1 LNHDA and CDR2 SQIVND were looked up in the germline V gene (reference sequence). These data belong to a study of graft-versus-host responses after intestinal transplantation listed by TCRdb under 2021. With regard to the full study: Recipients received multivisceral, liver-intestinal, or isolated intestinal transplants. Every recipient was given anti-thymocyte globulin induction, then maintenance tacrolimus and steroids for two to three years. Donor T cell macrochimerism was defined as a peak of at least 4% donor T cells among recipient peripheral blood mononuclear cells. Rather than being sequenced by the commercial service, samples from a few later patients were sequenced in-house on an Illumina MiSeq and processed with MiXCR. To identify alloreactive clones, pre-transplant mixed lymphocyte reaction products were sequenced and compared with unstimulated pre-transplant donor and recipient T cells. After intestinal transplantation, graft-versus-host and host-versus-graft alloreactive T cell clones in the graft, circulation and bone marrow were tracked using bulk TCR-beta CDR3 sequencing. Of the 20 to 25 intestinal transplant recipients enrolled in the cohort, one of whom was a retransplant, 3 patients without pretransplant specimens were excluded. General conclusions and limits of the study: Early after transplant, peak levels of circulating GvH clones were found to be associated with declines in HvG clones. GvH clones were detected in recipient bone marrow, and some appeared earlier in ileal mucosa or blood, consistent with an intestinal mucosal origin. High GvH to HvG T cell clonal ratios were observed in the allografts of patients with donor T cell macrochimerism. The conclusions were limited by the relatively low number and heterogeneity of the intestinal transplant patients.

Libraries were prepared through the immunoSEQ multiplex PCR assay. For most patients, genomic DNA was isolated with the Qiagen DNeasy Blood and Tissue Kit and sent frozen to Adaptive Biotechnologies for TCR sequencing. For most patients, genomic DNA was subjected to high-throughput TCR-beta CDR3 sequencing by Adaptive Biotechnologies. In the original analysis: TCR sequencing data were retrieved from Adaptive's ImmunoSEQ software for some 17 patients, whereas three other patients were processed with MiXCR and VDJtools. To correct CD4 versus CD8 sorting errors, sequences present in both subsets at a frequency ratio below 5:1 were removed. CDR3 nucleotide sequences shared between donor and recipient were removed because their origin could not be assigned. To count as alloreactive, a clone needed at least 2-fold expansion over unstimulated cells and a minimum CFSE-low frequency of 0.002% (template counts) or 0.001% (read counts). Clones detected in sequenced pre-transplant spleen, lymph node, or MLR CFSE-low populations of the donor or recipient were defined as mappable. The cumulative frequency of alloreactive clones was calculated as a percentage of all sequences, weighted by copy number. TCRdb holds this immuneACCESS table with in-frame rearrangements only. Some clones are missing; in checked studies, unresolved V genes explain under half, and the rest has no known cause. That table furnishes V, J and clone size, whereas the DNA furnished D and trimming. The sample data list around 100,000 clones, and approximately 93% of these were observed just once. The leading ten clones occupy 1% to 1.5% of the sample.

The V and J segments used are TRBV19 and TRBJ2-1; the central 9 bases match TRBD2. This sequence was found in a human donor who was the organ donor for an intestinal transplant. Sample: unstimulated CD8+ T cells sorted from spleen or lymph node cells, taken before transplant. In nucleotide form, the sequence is TGTGCCAGTAGCCGATTAGCGGGAGTCGCGTTGGATGAGCAGTTCTTC. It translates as CASSRLAGVALDEQFF.